This T cell receptor beta chain comes out of a study of graft-versus-host responses after intestinal transplantation. The wider study: All recipients were transplanted with multivisceral, liver-intestinal, or isolated intestinal grafts. The recipients all started with anti-thymocyte globulin induction and then took tacrolimus and steroids for around 3 years.

Concerning this clone itself: Its antigen is not known.

Assay used: immunoSEQ multiplex PCR; TCRdb lists only in-frame clones, some missing. Here the sample spans approximately 110,000 clones, around nine tenths being singletons. Study-wide points: GvH clones appeared in recipient marrow, some first in ileum or blood. Levels of circulating GvH clones at their peak were associated with early post-transplant HvG declines.

Germline lookup yields CDR1 MDHEN and CDR2 SYDVKM. The CDR3 has 18 amino acids. V was cut by 3 bases and J by 0 bases, with 17 bases left in between. The sequence was obtained from a human donor who was the organ donor for an intestinal transplant. The genes are TRBV28 and TRBJ2-2; D not resolved. Specimen: unstimulated CD4+ T cells sorted from spleen or lymph node cells, collected before transplant. The CDR3, as DNA: TGTGCCAGCAGTTTTACCCCTTTGGGAAGGGCGAACACCGGGGAGCTGTTTTTT. Amino acid sequence: CASSFTPLGRANTGELFF.